Shown below are 30 T cell receptor beta chains from a single sample sequenced in a study of cytomegalovirus exposure and HLA in healthy donors. 13 Jbeta primers and 60 Vbeta primers were used for the PCR. Profiled with immunoSEQ multiplex PCR; TCRdb holds only in-frame clones, not every one. The table records 120,000 or so clones, around 68% of them present only once. The sequencing input was PBMCs. Receptors originate from a woman in her forties or fifties in good health and CMV-seropositive.

The genes are TRBV29-1 and TRBJ2-1; the D is unclear. The CDR3 has 12 residues. CDR1 and CDR2 (germline): SQVTM, ANQGSEA. Trimming shortened V by 6 bases and J by 4 bases, and 10 bases separated the two germline ends. CDR3 loop: CSVTLQYNEQFF. The CDR3 nucleotides are TGCAGCGTCACGCTCCAGTACAATGAGCAGTTCTTC.

The chain joins TRBV18 to TRBJ1-5, with a weak D call TRBD1 (6 bases). Trimming stripped 4 bases from V and 1 base from J, with 14 bases between. Germline V CDR1 and CDR2: KGHSH, LQKENI. CDR3 length: 16 amino acids. CDR3 nucleotide sequence: TGTGCCAGCTCACGACAAGCCCAGGGGAGCAATCAGCCCCAGCATTTT. Residues: CASSRQAQGSNQPQHF.

The gene calls are TRBV30 and TRBJ1-2; a weak D match, TRBD1 (5 bases). The CDR3 is 13 residues long. V was clipped by 0 bases and J by 5 bases, with 10 bases between them. Germline CDR1 and CDR2: GTSNPN and SVGIG (reference sequence). CDR3 sequence (DNA): TGTGCCTGGAGTGTACTGACAGCATATGGCTACACCTTC. Encoded protein: CAWSVLTAYGYTF.

The V and J genes are TRBV29-1 and TRBJ2-7; a possible D gene is TRBD1 (6 bases). V shed 7 bases and J shed 0 bases, with 10 bases lying between them. This CDR3 has 12 amino acids. Germline CDR1 reads SQVTM; CDR2 reads ANQGSEA. The CDR3 spells CSGWDNSYEQYF. In nucleotides, the CDR3 is TGCAGCGGCTGGGACAACTCCTACGAGCAGTACTTC.

The V call is TRBV7-6, the J call TRBJ2-3, with D perhaps matching TRBD2 (5 bases). The V and J ends lost 3 bases and 0 bases respectively, with 7 bases between them. CDR3 length: 14 residues. Germline V lookup: CDR1 SGHVS, CDR2 FNYEAQ. As DNA, the CDR3 is TGTGCCAGCAGCTTTAGAGGGAGCACAGATACGCAGTATTTT. Translated: CASSFRGSTDTQYF.

This clone appeared a few times. The rearrangement uses TRBV27 and TRBJ1-1, with TRBD1 matching 11 bases. V was pared by 4 bases and J by 1 base, with 8 bases of the junction left unmatched. Germline CDR1 reads MNHEY; CDR2 reads SMNVEV (reference sequence). The CDR3 sequence is 17 residues long. The CDR3 region has the DNA TGTGCCAGCAGTTCCTGGACAGGGGGCATTCAGAACACTGAAGCTTTCTTT. It yields the protein CASSSWTGGIQNTEAFF.

The rearrangement links TRBV7-9 to TRBJ2-7; 7 nucleotides match TRBD1. CDR1 is SEHNR and CDR2 is FQNEAQ in the germline V gene (reference sequence). The V gene end was trimmed by 10 bases and the J gene end by 7 bases; junction bases not matched to a gene: 10. This CDR3 is 12 amino acids long. The CDR3 spells CATNYPGGEQYF. The CDR3 bases are TGTGCCACAAATTACCCAGGGGGTGAGCAGTACTTC.

The chain uses TRBV28 and TRBJ2-7, with D perhaps TRBD1 (6 bases). Germline lookup yields CDR1 MDHEN and CDR2 SYDVKM. CDR3 size: 14 residues. V was clipped by 6 bases and J by 3 bases, with 15 bases between them. The DNA for the CDR3 is TGTGCCAGCAGCCCCCCGGGACACGGCTACGAGCAGTACTTC. It codes for CASSPPGHGYEQYF.

The V and J genes are TRBV28 and TRBJ2-1, with D possibly being TRBD2 (7 bases). The V end was cut by 3 bases, the J end by 5 bases, with 11 bases between. The germline V gene has CDR1 MDHEN and CDR2 SYDVKM. The CDR3 runs 14 residues. DNA of the CDR3: TGTGCCAGCAGTTTCGGGGGGCGAGACAATGAGCAGTTCTTC. Protein: CASSFGGRDNEQFF.

The V and J genes are TRBV5-4 and TRBJ1-1, with 7 bases fitting TRBD1. Germline assignment: CDR1 SGHNT and CDR2 YYREEE (reference sequence). Germline trimming cut 2 bases from V and 2 bases from J; bases unmatched to any gene: 3. The length of the CDR3 is 14 residues. The CDR3 DNA reads TGTGCCAGCAGCTTACAGGGGTCAAACACTGAAGCTTTCTTT. It yields the protein CASSLQGSNTEAFF.

CDR3 nucleotides: TGTGCCAGTAATAGGGGCGTGGACACTGAAGCTTTCTTT. It specifies CASNRGVDTEAFF. The V and J genes are TRBV19 and TRBJ1-1, with a tentative D call TRBD1 (5 bases). The CDR3 is 13 residues long. The germline V gene encodes CDR1 LNHDA and CDR2 SQIVND (reference sequence). V gave up 7 bases and J gave up 3 bases, with 12 bases separating them.

The chain has TRBV29-1 and TRBJ1-1; D is undetermined. The CDR3 is 13 amino acids. CDR1 and CDR2 from the germline V gene are SQVTM and ANQGSEA. Trimming shortened V by 6 bases and J by 3 bases, and 14 bases separated the two germline ends. As DNA, the CDR3 is TGCAGCGTGCACCGGGTCCTAGACACTGAAGCTTTCTTT. It specifies CSVHRVLDTEAFF.

This chain joins TRBV28 and TRBJ2-2; 13 bases map to TRBD2. Germline assignment: CDR1 MDHEN and CDR2 SYDVKM. With V trimmed by 10 bases and J by 0 bases, 8 bases remained unmatched. This CDR3 contains 17 residues. CDR3 sequence reads: CATSGTSGTSNTGELFF. The CDR3 nucleotides read TGTGCCACTTCCGGGACTAGCGGGACCTCGAACACCGGGGAGCTGTTTTTT.

This rearrangement joins TRBV6-4 to TRBJ2-3; D perhaps matches TRBD1 (6 bases). In germline, CDR1 is MRHNA, CDR2 SNTAGT. V was cut by 8 bases and J by 6 bases, with 12 bases left in between. The CDR3 contains 12 residues. This CDR3 reads CASYRVGDTQYF. In DNA, the CDR3 is TGTGCCAGCTACAGGGTAGGGGATACGCAGTATTTT.

The V gene is TRBV5-6, the J gene TRBJ2-3; D unclear. V lost 0 bases and J 0 bases, leaving 8 bases between the germline ends. Germline V gene lookup returns CDR1 SGHDT and CDR2 YYEEEE. The CDR3 runs 15 residues. CDR3: CASSLAEFSTDTQYF. The CDR3 nucleotides are TGTGCCAGCAGCTTGGCCGAGTTTAGCACAGATACGCAGTATTTT.

The chain has TRBV7-2 and TRBJ2-7; 12 bases agree with TRBD2. CDR3 size: 15 residues. The junction had 6 bases not matched to a gene; V was cut back by 1 base and J by 8 bases. From germline, CDR1 is SGHTA and CDR2 FQGNSA. For the CDR3, the DNA is TGTGCCAGCAGCTTAGATCTAGCGGGAGGGCCTAAGCAGTACTTC. Translation gives CASSLDLAGGPKQYF.

CDR3 bases: TGCGCCAGCAGCGGGGGGACAGGGGAGGGAACTGAAGCTTTCTTT. Translated: CASSGGTGEGTEAFF. The gene calls are TRBV5-1 and TRBJ1-1; 10 nucleotides agree with TRBD1. CDR1 and CDR2 (germline): SGHRS, YFSETQ. The CDR3 sequence is 15 residues long. Germline trimming cut 4 bases from V and 5 bases from J; bases unmatched to any gene: 8.

The chain joins TRBV30 to TRBJ2-5; 7 positions agree with TRBD1. The J call is doubtful: the DNA matches TRBJ2-7 better. The V gene's germline CDR1 is GTSNPN and CDR2 SVGIG (reference sequence). The CDR3 length is 12 residues. This chain's CDR3 is CAWSRDSYEQYF. The CDR3, as DNA: TGTGCCTGGAGTAGGGACAGCTACGAGCAGTACTTC.

CDR3 protein: CAWGLSGGASEQFF. The CDR3 nucleotides are TGTGCCTGGGGACTTAGCGGGGGGGCCAGTGAGCAGTTCTTC. This chain connects TRBV30 to TRBJ2-1, with 11 bases lining up with TRBD2. Germline trimming cut 5 bases from V and 9 bases from J; bases unmatched to any gene: 9. CDR1 is GTSNPN, CDR2 SVGIG, per germline (reference sequence). The CDR3 totals 14 residues.

The rearrangement joins TRBV5-1 to TRBJ1-6; 7 bases are a match to TRBD1. CDR3 length: 14 amino acids. Germline assignment: CDR1 SGHRS and CDR2 YFSETQ. With 4 bases clipped from V and 8 bases from J, the junction kept 6 bases outside the gene matches. The CDR3 spells CASSHGDRDSPLHF. CDR3 nucleotide sequence: TGCGCCAGCAGCCACGGCGACAGGGATTCACCCCTCCACTTT.

The chain is built from TRBV28 and TRBJ1-6, with 7 bases lining up with TRBD1. The germline CDR1 and CDR2 sequences are MDHEN and SYDVKM. The CDR3 consists of 14 residues. V lost 4 bases to trimming and J lost 10 bases; unmatched junction nucleotides: 7. CDR3 sequence reads: CASSSSGTESPLHF. The CDR3 DNA reads as TGTGCCAGCAGTTCCTCAGGGACAGAATCACCCCTCCACTTT. The complete variable domain, with remaining parts taken from reference TRBV28 and TRBJ1-6, reads DVKVTQSSRYLVKRTGEKVFLECVQDMDHENMFWYRQDPGLGLRLIYFSYDVKMKEKGDIPEGYSVSREKKERFSLILESASTNQTSMYLCASSSSGTESPLHFGNGTRLTVT.

V usage is TRBV19 and J usage is TRBJ2-7, with 8 bases matching TRBD1. The CDR3 loop spans 15 amino acids. J gave up 0 bases and V 4 bases, and 5 bases lay outside the gene matches. Germline values: CDR1 LNHDA, CDR2 SQIVND (reference sequence). CDR3: CASSKGTGASYEQYF. The CDR3 DNA is TGTGCCAGTAGTAAGGGGACAGGAGCCTCCTACGAGCAGTACTTC.

The chain employs TRBV28 and TRBJ2-5; weak D call: TRBD1 (6 bases). The CDR3 has 18 residues. The V end lost 2 bases, the J end lost 5 bases, and 24 bases lay between the germline ends. The germline CDR1 and CDR2 sequences are MDHEN and SYDVKM. This chain's CDR3 is CASSLIGTSRSGYETQYF. CDR3 bases: TGTGCCAGCAGTTTAATCGGGACATCCCGGTCGGGGTATGAGACCCAGTACTTC.

The chain has TRBV7-2 and TRBJ2-1; the D gene is possibly TRBD1 (7 bases). This CDR3 has 15 residues. Per the germline V gene, CDR1 is SGHTA and CDR2 is FQGNSA. V lost 7 bases to trimming and J lost 3 bases, with 16 bases between them. CDR3 sequence (DNA): TGTGCCAGCACCCGTGGGCAGGGGGGCTACAATGAGCAGTTCTTC. This encodes CASTRGQGGYNEQFF.

The chain carries TRBV7-6 and TRBJ2-2, with D possibly matching TRBD1 (5 bases). The V and J ends lost 2 bases and 4 bases respectively, with 11 bases between them. This CDR3 is built from 15 residues. The germline gives CDR1 SGHVS, CDR2 FNYEAQ. The DNA of the CDR3 is TGTGCCAGCAGCTTACAGGGTTGGATCACCGGGGAGCTGTTTTTT. Protein product: CASSLQGWITGELFF.

The chain combines TRBV28 with TRBJ1-1, with D tentatively TRBD1 (5 bases). Germline V gene lookup returns CDR1 MDHEN and CDR2 SYDVKM. This CDR3 contains 15 residues. V dropped 4 bases and J dropped 0 bases, with 12 bases sitting between them. The CDR3 sequence is CASSSAGHMNTEAFF. Written as DNA, the CDR3 is TGTGCCAGCAGTTCTGCGGGGCACATGAACACTGAAGCTTTCTTT.

The chain uses TRBV19 and TRBJ2-6; the match to TRBD1 covers 10 bases. Germline trimming cut 6 bases from V and 1 base from J; bases unmatched to any gene: 6. CDR1 and CDR2 from the germline V gene are LNHDA and SQIVND (reference sequence). The CDR3 is 17 residues long. The CDR3 DNA sequence: TGTGCCAGTAGCGGACAGGGGGGAATATCTGGGGCCAACGTCCTGACTTTC. Translated, it gives CASSGQGGISGANVLTF. Supplemented by reference TRBV19 and TRBJ2-6, the full variable domain reads DGGITQSPKYLFRKEGQNVTLSCEQNLNHDAMYWYRQDPGQGLRLIYYSQIVNDFQKGDIAEGYSVSREKKESFPLTVTSAQKNPTAFYLCASSGQGGISGANVLTFGAGSRLTVL.

The genes are TRBV28 and TRBJ2-3, with TRBD2 identical over 7 bases. The V and J ends lost 5 bases and 6 bases, in that order; junction bases with no gene match: 11. CDR1 is MDHEN, CDR2 SYDVKM, per germline. This CDR3 has 15 amino acids. CDR3 coding DNA: TGTGCCAGCAGTCCCAACCCCCAGGGAGGGGATACGCAGTATTTT. This encodes CASSPNPQGGDTQYF.

The J gene is TRBJ2-1, the V gene TRBV15; D ambiguous. The V end was cut by 7 bases, the J end by 9 bases, with 19 bases between. This CDR3 is 14 amino acids long. The germline V gene has CDR1 LNHNV and CDR2 YYDKDF (reference sequence). DNA of the CDR3: TGTGCCACCATCTCGGCCTACTCAGGCAGTGAGCAGTTCTTC. This sequence encodes CATISAYSGSEQFF. Full variable domain (rest looked up from reference TRBV15 and TRBJ2-1): DAMVIQNPRYQVTQFGKPVTLSCSQTLNHNVMYWYQQKSSQAPKLLFHYYDKDFNNEADTPDNFQSRRPNTSFCFLDIRSPGLGDTAMYLCATISAYSGSEQFFGPGTRLTVL.

The chain recombines TRBV25-1 with TRBJ1-4; D gene ambiguous. The V end lost 1 base, the J end lost 7 bases, and 7 bases lay between the germline ends. The CDR3 has 13 residues. Germline CDR1 reads MGHDK; CDR2 reads SYGVNS. Here the CDR3 reads CASSESGLEKLFF. DNA of the CDR3: TGTGCCAGCAGTGAATCAGGCCTTGAAAAACTGTTTTTT.